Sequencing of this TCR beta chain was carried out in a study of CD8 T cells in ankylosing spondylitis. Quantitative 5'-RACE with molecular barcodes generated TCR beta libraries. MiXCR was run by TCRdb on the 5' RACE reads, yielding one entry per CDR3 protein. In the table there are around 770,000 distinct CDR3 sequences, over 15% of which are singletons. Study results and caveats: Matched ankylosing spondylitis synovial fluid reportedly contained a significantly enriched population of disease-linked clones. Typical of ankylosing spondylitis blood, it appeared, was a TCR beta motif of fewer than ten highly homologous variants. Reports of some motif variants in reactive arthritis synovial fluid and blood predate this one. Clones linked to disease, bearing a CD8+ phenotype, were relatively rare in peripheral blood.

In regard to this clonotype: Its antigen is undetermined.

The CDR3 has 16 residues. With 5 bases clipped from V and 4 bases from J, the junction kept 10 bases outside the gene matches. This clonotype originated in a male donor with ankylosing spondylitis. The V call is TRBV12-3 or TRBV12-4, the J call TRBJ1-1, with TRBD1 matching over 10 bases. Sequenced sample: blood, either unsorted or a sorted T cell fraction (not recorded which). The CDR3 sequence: CASSPRTGGDITEAFF. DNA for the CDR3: TGTGCCAGCAGTCCCCGGACAGGGGGAGATATCACTGAAGCTTTCTTT.